What follows are 10 T cell receptor beta chains derived from one specimen sequenced in a study of vaccination and CD4 T cells after COVID-19. TCRdb itself ran the PCR reads through MiXCR, one entry per CDR3 protein. The sample comprises about 18,000 distinct CDR3 sequences, approximately 59% of which are singletons, and under 1.2% rests with the top ten. Source: CD4+ T cells from blood, taken before SARS-CoV-2 vaccination. These TCRs come from a human donor who had recovered from COVID-19.

The gene calls are TRBV7-6 and TRBJ2-7; 9 nucleotides line up with TRBD2. The CDR3 totals 14 residues. The germline V gene has CDR1 SGHVS and CDR2 FNYEAQ. Trimming removed 3 bases from V and 5 bases from J; junction bases left unmatched: 5. The CDR3 nucleotides are TGTGCCAGCAGCTTTAGCGGGAGCAGGAACGAGCAGTACTTC. Its translation is CASSFSGSRNEQYF.

This clonotype occurred a few times. The rearrangement links TRBV20-1 to TRBJ2-3; TRBD1 agrees at 8 bases. Germline CDR1 and CDR2: DFQATT and SNEGSKA (reference sequence). Trimming cost V 1 base and J 5 bases; bases outside gene matches: 8. CDR3 length equals 15 residues. The CDR3 sequence is CSARVGPGGEDTQYF. The CDR3 region has the DNA TGCAGTGCTAGAGTAGGGCCAGGGGGCGAAGATACGCAGTATTTT.

This clonotype showed up just once. The chain carries TRBV25-1 and TRBJ1-2; D possibly corresponds to TRBD1 (5 bases). This CDR3 comprises 13 residues. V gave up 4 bases and J gave up 9 bases, with 15 bases separating them. The V gene's germline CDR1 is MGHDK and CDR2 SYGVNS. CDR3 sequence reads: CASSAGAGSRYTF. CDR3 bases: TGTGCCAGCAGTGCCGGGGCCGGTAGTCGCTACACCTTC.

This clonotype appeared a few times. V is TRBV20-1 and J is TRBJ1-1; tentative D call: TRBD1 (5 bases). The germline V and J ends were trimmed by 0 bases and 6 bases, with 5 bases remaining between them. Germline CDR1 and CDR2: DFQATT and SNEGSKA (reference sequence). This CDR3 region has 11 residues. The CDR3 is CSAREGAEAFF. The CDR3, as DNA: TGCAGTGCTAGAGAAGGGGCTGAAGCTTTCTTT.

The V gene is TRBV20-1, the J gene TRBJ2-7, with TRBD2 matching over 7 bases. V lost 0 bases to trimming and J lost 2 bases; unmatched junction nucleotides: 7. CDR1 DFQATT and CDR2 SNEGSKA come from the germline V gene (reference sequence). CDR3 size: 15 residues. The CDR3 DNA reads as TGCAGTGCTAGAGATGGGTCTAGCGGTCCCTACGAGCAGTACTTC. Its protein product is CSARDGSSGPYEQYF.

The rearrangement joins TRBV20-1 to TRBJ2-1; TRBD2 matches at 7 bases. The CDR3 has 15 amino acids. Germline V gene data show CDR1 as DFQATT and CDR2 as SNEGSKA (reference sequence). V trimming: 0 bases; J trimming: 9 bases; junction bases outside the gene matches: 11. The chain's CDR3 is CSARDSAGSAREQFF. In DNA form, the CDR3 reads TGCAGTGCTAGAGACTCAGCGGGAAGCGCACGTGAGCAGTTCTTC.

CDR3 nucleotide sequence: TGCAGTGCGAATAGAGCGCTAGCGGGGGGCGGCGAGCAGTACTTC. Its protein is CSANRALAGGGEQYF. The J gene is TRBJ2-7, the V gene TRBV20-1; 11 nucleotides line up with TRBD2. This CDR3 is built from 15 residues. Germline V gene lookup returns CDR1 DFQATT and CDR2 SNEGSKA (reference sequence). After removal of 6 bases from V and 6 bases from J, the junction contained 13 bases not matched to a gene.

The rearrangement joins TRBV27 to TRBJ2-7; 12 nucleotides match TRBD2. The J call may be wrong; the DNA end is better matched by TRBJ2-5. The CDR3 length is 17 residues. Germline V CDR1 and CDR2: MNHEY, SMNVEV (reference sequence). The CDR3 loop reads CASRPTSGRTKQETQYF. The DNA for the CDR3 is TGTGCCAGCAGGCCGACTAGCGGGAGAACAAAACAAGAGACCCAGTACTTC.

J is TRBJ2-3 and V is TRBV20-1; no clear D gene. V was pared by 5 bases and J by 6 bases, with 12 bases between. From germline, CDR1 is DFQATT and CDR2 SNEGSKA (reference sequence). The CDR3 covers 12 residues. This CDR3 reads CSAPTESDTQYF. CDR3 nucleotides: TGCAGTGCTCCTACGGAGTCCGATACGCAGTATTTT.

The sample holds one count of this clonotype. This chain uses TRBV6-1 with TRBJ2-7; the match to TRBD1 covers 8 bases. The CDR3 is 16 amino acids. The trim removed 2 bases at V and 1 base at J, leaving 7 bases unmatched. The germline gives CDR1 MNHNS, CDR2 SASEGT. CDR3 in DNA: TGTGCCAGCAGTGAAAGGGGACAGGTAAGATCCTACGAGCAGTACTTC. Translated, it gives CASSERGQVRSYEQYF.